Sequencing of this T cell receptor beta chain was carried out in a study of T cells in localized non-small cell lung cancer (TCRdb year 2020). Looking at the study overall: The study examined T cell repertoires in roughly 240 patients with early-stage NSCLC and compared tumors with uninvolved tumor-adjacent lungs. All 240 or so NSCLC patients in the cohort were treatment-naive and had localized lung tumors that were resected. NSCLC patients had a mean age of roughly 64 years, and 129 were male and 107 female.

What the work shows at the level of the full study, not this receptor alone: Because the study design was exploratory, TCR variables were selected using unadjusted p-values without false-discovery rate correction. A median of about 50 of the top 100 tumor clones turned up in the paired uninvolved adjacent lung, and 25 to 30 of those clones also ranked among the top 100 of that same adjacent lung. Multi-region tumor sequencing was not performed, so intratumor heterogeneity could not be excluded. Uninvolved tumor-adjacent lung showed the highest T cell clonality, higher than tumor, which suggests more focused antigenic responses in the uninvolved tumor-adjacent lung. Higher blood T cell density associated with longer overall survival, while higher adjacent-lung clonality associated with shorter survival.

At diagnosis, peripheral blood, uninvolved tumor-adjacent lung and tumor were collected and stored as a combination of fresh-frozen and FFPE material. Blood samples were analyzed as peripheral blood mononuclear cells for TCR repertoire profiling. Turning to this clone: Its antigen has not been determined. No per-base quality is available; no much larger clone lies one base away.

The germline V gene (reference sequence) provides CDR1 DFQATT and CDR2 SNEGSKA. The junction carries 1 base between V and J, which are trimmed by 0 bases and 4 bases respectively. Its CDR3 holds 11 amino acids, cysteine through phenylalanine. Left in the record is the CDR3 DNA by itself, 33 bases read in frame from the first base. TCR beta CDR3 regions were sequenced from DNA using the immunoSEQ Assay. Processing in the source paper ran as follows. T cell density was computed as TCR beta template counts normalized to usable DNA estimated by amplifying housekeeping genes. The preseqR package was used to estimate richness by extrapolating to 400,000 templates for PBMC samples and to 120,000 templates for tissue samples. Clonality was defined as one minus Pielou's evenness. Differential abundance testing on productive amino-acid clonotypes, with a minimum total count of 5 and an alpha of 0.1, was used to identify tissue-enriched TCRs. Repertoire overlap between compartments was quantified with the Jaccard Index and Morisita Overlap Index. TCR beta CDR3s were clustered by GLIPH together with public tetramer-defined viral CDR3s, and at least three viral sequences plus V-gene enrichment were required for viral motifs. TCRdb obtained this table from immuneACCESS and retained in-frame rearrangements with V and J assigned. These tables miss some clones; where compared with another copy, unresolved V genes account for less than half of the shortfall, and the remainder is unexplained. Clone size and V and J calls were adopted from that table, with D and trimming inferred from the DNA. The sample records tens of thousands of clones, almost 90% of which are singletons. In total, the top ten clones hold roughly 2.7% of the sample.

The V gene is TRBV20-1 and the J gene is TRBJ1-5; the D gene identity is not certain. Sequenced material: peripheral blood, taken before any cancer treatment. The origin of this receptor is a female donor of 60 years or more with stage I squamous cell lung carcinoma. The nucleotide sequence reads as follows: TGCAGTGCTAGAGATAATCAGCCCCAGCATTTT. It encodes CSARDNQPQHF.